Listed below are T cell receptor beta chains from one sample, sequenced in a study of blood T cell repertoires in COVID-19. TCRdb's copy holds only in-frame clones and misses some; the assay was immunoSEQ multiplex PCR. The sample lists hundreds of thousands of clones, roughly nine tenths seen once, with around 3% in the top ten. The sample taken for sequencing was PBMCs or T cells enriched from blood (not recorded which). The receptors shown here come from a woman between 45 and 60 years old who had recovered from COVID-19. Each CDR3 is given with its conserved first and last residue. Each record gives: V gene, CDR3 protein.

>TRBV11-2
CASSPGTGVNTEAFF
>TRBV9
CASSATSGQAYNEQFF
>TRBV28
CASSSKGRGEFF
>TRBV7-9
CASSFSADYTGELFF
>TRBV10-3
CAISDARGGTSVSSYEQYF
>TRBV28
CASSGRDRGYNEQFF
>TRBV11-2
CASSLGTEFSEQYF
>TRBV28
CASRAGTSGTYEQYF
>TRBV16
CASSQSPAPGGPFF
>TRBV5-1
CASSFGVTGTDTQYF
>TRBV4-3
CASSQGTATGNEKLFF
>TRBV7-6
CASSPTGGTSNQPQHF
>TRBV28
CASSFLPSSYEQYF
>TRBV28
CASSTHGLGGYGYTF
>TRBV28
CASSFSNQPQHF
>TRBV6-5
CASSYSGGLATDTQYF
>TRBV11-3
CASSTSGLAGAGELFF
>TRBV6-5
CASSYGGRRANTEAFF
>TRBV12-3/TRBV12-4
CASSLRLALHF
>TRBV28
CASRISGTSGRADTQYF
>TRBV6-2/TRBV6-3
CASSYSGASTDTQYF
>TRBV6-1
CASSGRQGLTNEKLFF
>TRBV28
CASRLEGSLSYEQYF
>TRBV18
CASSPVTGGDYGYTF
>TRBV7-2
CASSLRGRATYNEQFF
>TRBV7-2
CASSQETGSGYTF
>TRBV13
CASSSKIPGQGARGYTF
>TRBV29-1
CSVEASGRDSYNEQFF
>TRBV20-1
CSATRQGTDF
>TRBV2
CASSSPGMNTEAFF
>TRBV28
CASREVETQYF
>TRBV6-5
CASSYSFRSLPYEQYF
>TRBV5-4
CASSLQGDGSPLHF
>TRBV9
CASSGLADTDTQYF
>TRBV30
CAWSVGTGSSGYTF
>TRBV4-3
CASSQGWGEGDGYTF
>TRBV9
CASSVDRRGVSTDTQYF
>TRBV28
CASSADWEQYF
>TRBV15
CATSRDIGTNTEAFF
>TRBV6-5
CASSFQTGSHNEQFF
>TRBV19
CASSIGQGARTEQFF
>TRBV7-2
CASSPLGGSSYNEQFF
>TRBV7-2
CASSSDSPSYEQYF
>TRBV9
CASSAQGAAYNEQFF
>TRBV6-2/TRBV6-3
CASSLITGSQETQYF
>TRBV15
CATSRDGQVGNTIYF
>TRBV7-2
CASSLAGTAYEQYF
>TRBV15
CATSRDPGGNSPLHF
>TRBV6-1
CASSETSRQPQHF
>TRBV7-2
CASTPRDRGFGELFF
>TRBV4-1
CASSQDGYSGSTDTQYF
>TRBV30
CAWREGGAYQPQHF